This T cell receptor (beta chain) was recovered during a study of post-analysis software for immune sequencing data. Overall study context: Several disease courses (relapsing-remitting, secondary progressive and progressive-relapsing) of multiple sclerosis were included.

TCR beta cDNA libraries included unique molecular identifiers. TCRdb analysed the PCR reads with MiXCR anew, one entry per CDR3 protein. The data show a few hundred thousand distinct CDR3 sequences, 30% to 45% seen once. Study-wide points: Samples sharing a preparation batch grouped tightly together when assessed by F measure. Controls showed significantly higher normalized Chao1 diversity than did multiple sclerosis patients. When patients were compared with controls, 5 or 6 TRBV segments were more frequent, TRBV5-6, TRBV5-1 and TRBV20-1 among them.

The CDR3 length is 13 residues. With 4 bases removed from V and 5 bases from J, the gap between germline ends came to 14 bases. Germline V gene sequence: CDR1 DFQATT, CDR2 SNEGSKA (reference sequence). For this clonotype: Its antigen is undetermined.

This chain connects TRBV20-1 to TRBJ2-5, with D possibly TRBD2 on 7 matching bases. The sample consisted of blood. This TCR was recovered from a girl aged 5-17 years with multiple sclerosis. CDR3 coding DNA: TGCAGTGCTATGGGGGGGGCAGGGGAGACCCAGTACTTC. Translation: CSAMGGAGETQYF.